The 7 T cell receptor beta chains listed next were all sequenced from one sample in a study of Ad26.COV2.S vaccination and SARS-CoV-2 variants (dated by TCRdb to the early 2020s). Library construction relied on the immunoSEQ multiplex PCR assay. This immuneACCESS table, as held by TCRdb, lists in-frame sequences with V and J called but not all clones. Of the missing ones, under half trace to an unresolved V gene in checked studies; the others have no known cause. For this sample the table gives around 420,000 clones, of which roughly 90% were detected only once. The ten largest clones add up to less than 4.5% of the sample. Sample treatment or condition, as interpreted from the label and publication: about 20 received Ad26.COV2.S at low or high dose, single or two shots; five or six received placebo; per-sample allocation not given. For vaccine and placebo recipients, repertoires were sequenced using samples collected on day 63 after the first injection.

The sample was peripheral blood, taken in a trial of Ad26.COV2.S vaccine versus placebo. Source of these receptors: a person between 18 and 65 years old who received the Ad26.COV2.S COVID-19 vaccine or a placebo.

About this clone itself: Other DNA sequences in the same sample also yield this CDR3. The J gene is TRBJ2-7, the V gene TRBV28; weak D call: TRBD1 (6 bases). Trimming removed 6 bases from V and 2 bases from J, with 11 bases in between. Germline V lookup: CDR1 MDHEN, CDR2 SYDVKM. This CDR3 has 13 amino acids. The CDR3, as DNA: TGTGCCAGCAGGCCACAGGGTACCTACGAGCAGTACTTC. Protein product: CASRPQGTYEQYF. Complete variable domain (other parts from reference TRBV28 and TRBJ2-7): DVKVTQSSRYLVKRTGEKVFLECVQDMDHENMFWYRQDPGLGLRLIYFSYDVKMKEKGDIPEGYSVSREKKERFSLILESASTNQTSMYLCASRPQGTYEQYFGPGTRLTVT.

The CDR3 is CASSVLQGGPLHF. The CDR3 DNA sequence: TGTGCCAGCAGCGTACTCCAGGGGGGACCCCTCCACTTT. The chain has TRBV9 and TRBJ1-6; 7 nucleotides agree with TRBD1. The CDR3 is 13 amino acids. Germline CDR1 SGDLS, CDR2 YYNGEE. Trimming cost V 1 base and J 12 bases; bases outside gene matches: 4.

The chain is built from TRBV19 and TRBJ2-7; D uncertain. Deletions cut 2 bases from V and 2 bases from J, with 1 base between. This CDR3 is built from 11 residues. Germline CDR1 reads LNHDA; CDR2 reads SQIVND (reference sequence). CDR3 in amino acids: CASSITYEQYF. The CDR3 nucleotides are TGTGCCAGTAGTATAACCTACGAGCAGTACTTC.

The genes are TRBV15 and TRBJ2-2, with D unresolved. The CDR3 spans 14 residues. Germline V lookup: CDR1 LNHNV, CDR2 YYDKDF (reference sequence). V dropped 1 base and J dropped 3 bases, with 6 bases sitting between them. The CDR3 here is CATSRGTDTGELFF. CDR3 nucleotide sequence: TGTGCCACCAGCAGAGGAACGGACACCGGGGAGCTGTTTTTT.

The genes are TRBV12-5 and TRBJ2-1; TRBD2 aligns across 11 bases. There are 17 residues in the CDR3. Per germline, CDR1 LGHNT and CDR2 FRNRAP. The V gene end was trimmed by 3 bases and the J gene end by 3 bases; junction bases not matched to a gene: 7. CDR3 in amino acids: CASGFASGGSNYNEQFF. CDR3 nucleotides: TGTGCTAGTGGTTTCGCTAGCGGGGGGTCGAACTACAATGAGCAGTTCTTC.

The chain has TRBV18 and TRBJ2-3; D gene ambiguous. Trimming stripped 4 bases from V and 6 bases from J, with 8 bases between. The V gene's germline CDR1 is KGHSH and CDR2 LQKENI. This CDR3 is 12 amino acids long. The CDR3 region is CASSRGPDTQYF. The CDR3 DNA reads TGTGCCAGCTCACGCGGCCCGGATACGCAGTATTTT.

CDR3 coding DNA: TGTGCCAGCAGCCCAACAGGGGGGGTACGTGGCACAGATACGCAGTATTTT. Translated, it gives CASSPTGGVRGTDTQYF. The J gene is TRBJ2-3, the V gene TRBV7-2; maybe TRBD1 (8 bases). The V gene's germline CDR1 is SGHTA and CDR2 FQGNSA. The length of the CDR3 is 17 residues. Trimming stripped 5 bases from V and 1 base from J, with 19 bases between. Together with reference TRBV7-2 and TRBJ2-3, the CDR3 gives the full variable domain: GAGVSQSPSNKVTEKGKDVELRCDPISGHTALYWYRQSLGQGLEFLIYFQGNSAPDKSGLPSDRFSAERTGGSVSTLTIQRTQQEDSAVYLCASSPTGGVRGTDTQYFGPGTRLTVL.